The 29 T cell receptor beta chains listed next were all sequenced from one sample in a study of post-analysis software for immune sequencing data. Whole-study findings and limits: Comparison of patients with controls showed 4 to 6 TRBV segments more frequent in patients, TRBV5-6, TRBV5-1 and TRBV20-1 among them.

Every TCR beta cDNA library bore unique molecular identifiers. MiXCR was run by TCRdb on the PCR reads, yielding one entry per CDR3 protein. Among 700,000 to 800,000 distinct CDR3 sequences listed, roughly 29% were seen once. Antigens of these TCRs are unknown. The sample consisted of blood. These receptors were obtained from a girl aged 10-17 years with multiple sclerosis.

This clonotype has a handful of counts. The genes are TRBV5-1 and TRBJ2-7; 8 nucleotides line up with TRBD2. The V gene end was trimmed by 4 bases and the J gene end by 2 bases; junction bases not matched to a gene: 11. The CDR3 length is 16 residues. Germline V gives CDR1 SGHRS, CDR2 YFSETQ. The CDR3 sequence: CASSQSDERGTYEQYF. DNA for the CDR3: TGCGCCAGCAGCCAGTCAGACGAGCGGGGGACCTACGAGCAGTACTTC.

This clonotype was detected only a few times. The chain joins TRBV6-2 or TRBV6-3 to TRBJ2-7; D possibly corresponds to TRBD2 (6 bases). V was trimmed by 6 bases and J by 2 bases, leaving 14 bases between them. This CDR3 has 14 residues. The germline gives CDR1 MNHEY, CDR2 SVGEGT. CDR3 in DNA: TGTGCCAGCAGCCCATGGCGGGGCGCCTACGAGCAGTACTTC. It translates to CASSPWRGAYEQYF.

The gene calls are TRBV7-9 and TRBJ2-7; D may be TRBD1 (6 bases). Germline V gene lookup returns CDR1 SEHNR and CDR2 FQNEAQ (reference sequence). V was trimmed by 5 bases and J by 3 bases, leaving 17 bases between them. This CDR3 spans 15 amino acids. CDR3 amino acids: CASSSPGTSYYEQYF. The CDR3 DNA reads TGTGCCAGCAGCAGCCCCGGGACAAGCTACTACGAGCAGTACTTC.

The chain is built from TRBV5-5 and TRBJ1-4; tentative D call: TRBD1 (6 bases). V lost 4 bases, J lost 5 bases, and 15 bases lay in between. The CDR3 is 15 residues long. Germline CDR1 reads SGHKS; CDR2 reads YYEKEE (reference sequence). CDR3: CASSVGGGLNEKLFF. The CDR3 DNA sequence: TGTGCCAGCAGCGTAGGCGGGGGGCTGAATGAAAAACTGTTTTTT.

J is TRBJ1-1 and V is TRBV12-3 or TRBV12-4; 7 nucleotides match TRBD1. The CDR3 is made up of 15 amino acids. V gave up 5 bases and J gave up 4 bases; unmatched junction bases: 10. The CDR3 DNA reads TGTGCCAGCAGTCCAAAGACAGGGTCCGGCACTGAAGCTTTCTTT. Its translation is CASSPKTGSGTEAFF.

The rearrangement links TRBV28 to TRBJ2-5; 9 bases agree with TRBD2. Germline V gene sequence: CDR1 MDHEN, CDR2 SYDVKM. The CDR3 runs to 16 residues. J lost 6 bases, V lost 8 bases, and 16 bases had no gene match. In DNA, the CDR3 is TGTGCCAGCCATGGCACAGCGGGAGGATGGCGGCAGACCCAGTACTTC. Its protein is CASHGTAGGWRQTQYF. The full variable domain, with the rest looked up from reference TRBV28 and TRBJ2-5, is DVKVTQSSRYLVKRTGEKVFLECVQDMDHENMFWYRQDPGLGLRLIYFSYDVKMKEKGDIPEGYSVSREKKERFSLILESASTNQTSMYLCASHGTAGGWRQTQYFGPGTRLLVL.

This clonotype was observed a few times. V and J are TRBV7-2 and TRBJ1-1; TRBD1 agrees at 9 bases. The CDR3 loop spans 14 amino acids. J was trimmed by 4 bases and V by 5 bases; bases with no gene match: 5. CDR1 is SGHTA and CDR2 is FQGNSA in the germline V gene. Here the CDR3 reads CASSTQTGGTEAFF. CDR3 nucleotides: TGTGCCAGCAGCACTCAGACAGGGGGCACTGAAGCTTTCTTT.

The chain combines TRBV6-5 with TRBJ2-7, with 12 bases lining up with TRBD2. The CDR3 contains 14 residues. The germline CDR1 and CDR2 sequences are MNHEY and SVGAGI. With V trimmed by 6 bases and J by 4 bases, 4 bases remained unmatched. DNA of the CDR3: TGTGCCAGCAGACCTAGCGGGGGGGCTTACGAGCAGTACTTC. This codes for CASRPSGGAYEQYF.

This clonotype was detected a few times. The J gene is TRBJ1-2, the V gene TRBV6-6; TRBD1 agrees at 7 bases. The CDR3 consists of 12 residues. Trimming at V came to 8 bases and at J to 6 bases, leaving 6 bases not matched to a gene. Looked up from germline, CDR1 is MNHNY and CDR2 is SVGAGI (reference sequence). Here the CDR3 reads CASRDSSDGYTF. The CDR3 nucleotides read TGTGCCAGCCGGGACAGCTCTGATGGCTACACCTTC.

As concerns this clonotype: Here the CDR3 omits its conserved ending phenylalanine or tryptophan, so a read error is the likely source. This rearrangement joins TRBV5-1 to TRBJ1-2, with TRBD1 matching over 7 bases. This CDR3 is 14 amino acids long. Germline V gene data show CDR1 as SGHRS and CDR2 as YFSETQ. Trimming at V came to 0 bases and at J to 7 bases, leaving 6 bases not matched to a gene. The CDR3: CASSLAGRGSGYTC. The CDR3 region has the DNA TGCGCCAGCAGCTTGGCAGGCAGGGGGAGTGGCTACACCTGC.

This clonotype was detected a few times. The rearrangement joins TRBV4-1 to TRBJ1-1, with D possibly matching TRBD1 (6 bases). Germline lookup yields CDR1 MGHRA and CDR2 YSYEKL. V dropped 8 bases and J dropped 1 base, with 14 bases sitting between them. The CDR3 contains 14 residues. CDR3 coding DNA: TGCGCCAGCGTGAGTCCAGGGGCGAACACTGAAGCTTTCTTT. Its protein product is CASVSPGANTEAFF.

This clonotype was seen a few times. The rearrangement links TRBV7-2 to TRBJ1-2; D is undetermined. Germline CDR1 reads SGHTA; CDR2 reads FQGNSA. The CDR3 contains 15 residues. Trimming left V 8 bases short and J 6 bases short, with 22 bases between. DNA of the CDR3: TGTGCCAGCGGGCACGATTATGGGTCGGAGAATGGCTACACCTTC. It translates to CASGHDYGSENGYTF.

This clonotype was seen a handful of times. The chain employs TRBV20-1 and TRBJ2-3; TRBD2 matches at 8 bases. CDR1 is DFQATT, CDR2 SNEGSKA, per germline (reference sequence). The trim removed 5 bases at V and 1 base at J, leaving 8 bases unmatched. The CDR3 spans 15 residues. CDR3 residues: CSAPNGREGTDTQYF. The CDR3 nucleotides are TGCAGTGCTCCGAATGGGCGGGAGGGCACAGATACGCAGTATTTT.

This clonotype was observed a handful of times. V is TRBV29-1 and J is TRBJ1-1; no clear D gene. The CDR3 is 12 amino acids. Looked up from germline, CDR1 is SQVTM and CDR2 is ANQGSEA. Trimming cost V 4 bases and J 3 bases, with 9 bases left between them. Here the CDR3 reads CSVVPGDTEAFF. The CDR3 DNA reads as TGCAGCGTTGTACCAGGAGACACTGAAGCTTTCTTT. The full variable domain, completed using reference TRBV29-1 and TRBJ1-1, is SAVISQKPSRDICQRGTSLTIQCQVDSQVTMMFWYRQQPGQSLTLIATANQGSEATYESGFVIDKFPISRPNLTFSTLTVSNMSPEDSSIYLCSVVPGDTEAFFGQGTRLTVV.

This clonotype occurred a few times. The chain carries TRBV4-3 and TRBJ1-5, with TRBD1 matching over 9 bases. The CDR3 consists of 15 residues. V trimming: 3 bases; J trimming: 6 bases; junction bases outside the gene matches: 6. Germline values: CDR1 LGHNA, CDR2 YSLEER. The CDR3 nucleotides read TGCGCCAGCAGCCAGGAACAGGGGGCAGGTCAGCCCCAGCATTTT. Its translation: CASSQEQGAGQPQHF.

This rearrangement joins TRBV7-2 to TRBJ1-2; D is undetermined. The CDR3 length is 14 residues. Germline CDR1 and CDR2: SGHTA and FQGNSA. V lost 7 bases and J lost 8, with 20 bases in between. CDR3 in amino acids: CASTKHASREGYTF. CDR3 sequence (DNA): TGTGCCAGCACCAAACACGCCTCGCGGGAAGGCTACACCTTC.

This clonotype has a handful of counts. The chain links TRBV7-9 to TRBJ1-2; 7 positions match TRBD1. This CDR3 has 16 amino acids. V trimming: 4 bases; J trimming: 3 bases; junction bases outside the gene matches: 11. Germline V gene sequence: CDR1 SEHNR, CDR2 FQNEAQ (reference sequence). The DNA for the CDR3 is TGTGCCAGCAGCTCTCCTCCGACAGGGTACGACTATGGCTACACCTTC. It yields the protein CASSSPPTGYDYGYTF.

This rearrangement joins TRBV25-1 to TRBJ1-4; maybe TRBD1 (5 bases). Germline CDR1 and CDR2: MGHDK and SYGVNS. The germline V and J ends were trimmed by 1 base and 3 bases, with 9 bases remaining between them. This CDR3 is 15 amino acids long. CDR3 amino acids: CASSEWGRANEKLFF. The CDR3 DNA is TGTGCCAGCAGTGAATGGGGCAGGGCTAATGAAAAACTGTTTTTT.

This clonotype was observed once. This chain links TRBV4-3 with TRBJ2-5, with 9 bases aligning to TRBD1. The J segment lost 11 bases and the V segment lost 3 bases, leaving 10 bases of the junction unmatched. Germline values: CDR1 LGHNA, CDR2 YSLEER. The CDR3 spans 14 residues. CDR3 in DNA: TGCGCCAGCAGCCACATGGGACAGGGCGATGAGCAGTACTTC. Residues: CASSHMGQGDEQYF.

In its sample, this clonotype was seen a few times. The chain has TRBV15 and TRBJ2-7, with TRBD2 matching over 7 bases. CDR3 length: 13 amino acids. After removal of 3 bases from V and 6 bases from J, the junction contained 5 bases not matched to a gene. Germline V lookup: CDR1 LNHNV, CDR2 YYDKDF (reference sequence). CDR3 sequence (DNA): TGTGCCACCAGCAGGAGGGACTATCCCGAGCAGTACTTC. It translates to CATSRRDYPEQYF.

This clonotype was detected a few times. The chain links TRBV10-2 to TRBJ2-5, with 13 bases fitting TRBD2. CDR1 is WSHSY, CDR2 SAAADI, per germline. This CDR3 has 18 amino acids. Trimming cost V 7 bases and J 2 bases; bases outside gene matches: 13. The CDR3 is CASTGTSGTFSEQETQYF. The CDR3 DNA reads as TGCGCCAGCACCGGGACTAGCGGGACTTTTTCCGAACAAGAGACCCAGTACTTC.

This clonotype was seen at least ten times. The V gene is TRBV9, the J gene TRBJ2-1, with D tentatively TRBD2 (5 bases). Germline CDR1 reads SGDLS; CDR2 reads YYNGEE. V was cut by 0 bases and J by 2 bases, with 6 bases left in between. The CDR3 runs to 14 residues. CDR3 coding DNA: TGTGCCAGCAGCGTAGTGACTACCTACAATGAGCAGTTCTTC. This gives the protein CASSVVTTYNEQFF.

V is TRBV20-1 and J is TRBJ2-5; TRBD1 matches at 7 bases. Germline CDR1 reads DFQATT; CDR2 reads SNEGSKA (reference sequence). This CDR3 has 14 amino acids. Losses at the gene ends were 3 bases for V and 5 bases for J; bases not matched to a gene: 9. The CDR3 loop is CSASGPTGLETQYF. The CDR3 region has the DNA TGCAGTGCTAGTGGCCCGACAGGGCTGGAGACCCAGTACTTC.

CDR3 in amino acids: CASGGAGGPSYEQYF. The DNA of the CDR3 is TGTGCCAGCGGAGGGGCGGGAGGGCCTTCCTACGAGCAGTACTTC. V and J are TRBV7-2 and TRBJ2-7; 9 bases map to TRBD2. The germline V gene has CDR1 SGHTA and CDR2 FQGNSA. The CDR3 sequence is 15 residues long. V dropped 8 bases and J dropped 1; count of bases not matched to a gene: 9. Drawing the rest from reference TRBV7-2 and TRBJ2-7, the complete variable domain is GAGVSQSPSNKVTEKGKDVELRCDPISGHTALYWYRQSLGQGLEFLIYFQGNSAPDKSGLPSDRFSAERTGGSVSTLTIQRTQQEDSAVYLCASGGAGGPSYEQYFGPGTRLTVT.

The rearrangement links TRBV20-1 to TRBJ2-5; possible D gene TRBD2, 7 bases. The CDR3 runs to 15 residues. Germline CDR1 is DFQATT and CDR2 is SNEGSKA (reference sequence). The V end was cut by 0 bases, the J end by 2 bases, with 13 bases between. The chain's CDR3 is CSARDGAGAQETQYF. CDR3 nucleotide sequence: TGCAGTGCTAGAGATGGGGCGGGGGCTCAAGAGACCCAGTACTTC.

This clonotype was counted between two and nine times. The chain uses TRBV20-1 and TRBJ2-6; TRBD1 aligns across 10 bases. This CDR3 has 18 amino acids. The V gene end was trimmed by 6 bases and the J gene end by 3 bases; junction bases not matched to a gene: 14. Per germline, CDR1 DFQATT and CDR2 SNEGSKA (reference sequence). CDR3 nucleotide sequence: TGCAGTGCATCCTTTCGACAGGGGGCCGGGTATGGGGCCAACGTCCTGACTTTC. Translating it yields CSASFRQGAGYGANVLTF.

The V gene is TRBV24-1, the J gene TRBJ2-1; 7 bases line up with TRBD1. From germline, CDR1 is KGHDR and CDR2 SFDVKD. This CDR3 contains 14 residues. Trimming cost V 7 bases and J 9 bases; bases outside gene matches: 11. The CDR3 nucleotides read TGTGCCACCAGCGGGCAGGGACAGCTCGGTGAGCAGTTCTTC. Translating it yields CATSGQGQLGEQFF.

This clonotype occurred many times. V and J are TRBV28 and TRBJ1-2; D gene uncertain. This CDR3 is built from 14 residues. V lost 5 bases and J 6 bases, leaving 16 bases between the germline ends. CDR1 MDHEN and CDR2 SYDVKM come from the germline V gene. CDR3 amino acids: CASSTPGPRDGYTF. CDR3 DNA: TGTGCCAGCAGTACCCCCGGACCCAGAGATGGCTACACCTTC.

The genes are TRBV29-1 and TRBJ2-3, with a tentative D call TRBD2 (6 bases). There are 15 residues in the CDR3. CDR1 and CDR2 from the germline V gene are SQVTM and ANQGSEA. The V and J ends lost 2 bases and 4 bases respectively, with 16 bases between them. The CDR3 spells CSVELGEAWADTQYF. CDR3 bases: TGCAGCGTTGAACTGGGGGAGGCCTGGGCAGATACGCAGTATTTT.